This T cell receptor (beta chain) stems from a study of CXCR3-negative and CXCR3-positive naive CD8 T cells. Libraries were UMI-labeled 5' RACE TRB cDNA. TCRdb re-called the 5' RACE reads, yielding one record per CDR3 amino acid sequence without DNA. This listing includes around 90,000 distinct CDR3 sequences. Regarding the study as a whole: Partial loss of CXCR3 expression followed cryopreservation; most assays used fresh PBMCs.

A remark on this clonotype: Antigen specificity is unknown.

Germline-derived CDR1 and CDR2 are SGHAT and FQNNGV. The CDR3 is 16 residues long. Sequenced input: naive CXCR3- CD8+ T cells from blood. Described subset: CD45RO-CCR7+CD27+CD95- naive CD8+ T cells lacking CXCR3 (TNR3-). The chain has TRBV11-2 and TRBJ2-1; the D call of TRBD1 rests on TCRdb alone, since no DNA is present to check it. The sequence came from a human donor in good health. Some clones in this sample may be carry-over from other donors' samples. CDR3: CASSLSTGNRYNEQFF.